The T cell receptor beta chain described here comes from a study of control samples from healthy donors and cancer patients. The protocol was immunoSEQ multiplex PCR, while the TCRdb copy is restricted to in-frame clones and leaves out a portion. The sample consists of approximately 85,000 clones, 70% to 90% of them appearing once. The CDR3 covers 14 residues. Per the germline V gene, CDR1 is SGHRS and CDR2 is YFSETQ. J was trimmed by 5 bases and V by 5 bases; bases with no gene match: 4. The sample consisted of blood. V and J are TRBV5-1 and TRBJ2-3; 11 nucleotides line up with TRBD2. The source of this sequence is a woman in her sixties or seventies in good health. The CDR3 sequence: CASRTSGSVDTQYF. The DNA for the CDR3 is TGCGCCAGCAGAACTAGCGGGAGTGTAGATACGCAGTATTTT.